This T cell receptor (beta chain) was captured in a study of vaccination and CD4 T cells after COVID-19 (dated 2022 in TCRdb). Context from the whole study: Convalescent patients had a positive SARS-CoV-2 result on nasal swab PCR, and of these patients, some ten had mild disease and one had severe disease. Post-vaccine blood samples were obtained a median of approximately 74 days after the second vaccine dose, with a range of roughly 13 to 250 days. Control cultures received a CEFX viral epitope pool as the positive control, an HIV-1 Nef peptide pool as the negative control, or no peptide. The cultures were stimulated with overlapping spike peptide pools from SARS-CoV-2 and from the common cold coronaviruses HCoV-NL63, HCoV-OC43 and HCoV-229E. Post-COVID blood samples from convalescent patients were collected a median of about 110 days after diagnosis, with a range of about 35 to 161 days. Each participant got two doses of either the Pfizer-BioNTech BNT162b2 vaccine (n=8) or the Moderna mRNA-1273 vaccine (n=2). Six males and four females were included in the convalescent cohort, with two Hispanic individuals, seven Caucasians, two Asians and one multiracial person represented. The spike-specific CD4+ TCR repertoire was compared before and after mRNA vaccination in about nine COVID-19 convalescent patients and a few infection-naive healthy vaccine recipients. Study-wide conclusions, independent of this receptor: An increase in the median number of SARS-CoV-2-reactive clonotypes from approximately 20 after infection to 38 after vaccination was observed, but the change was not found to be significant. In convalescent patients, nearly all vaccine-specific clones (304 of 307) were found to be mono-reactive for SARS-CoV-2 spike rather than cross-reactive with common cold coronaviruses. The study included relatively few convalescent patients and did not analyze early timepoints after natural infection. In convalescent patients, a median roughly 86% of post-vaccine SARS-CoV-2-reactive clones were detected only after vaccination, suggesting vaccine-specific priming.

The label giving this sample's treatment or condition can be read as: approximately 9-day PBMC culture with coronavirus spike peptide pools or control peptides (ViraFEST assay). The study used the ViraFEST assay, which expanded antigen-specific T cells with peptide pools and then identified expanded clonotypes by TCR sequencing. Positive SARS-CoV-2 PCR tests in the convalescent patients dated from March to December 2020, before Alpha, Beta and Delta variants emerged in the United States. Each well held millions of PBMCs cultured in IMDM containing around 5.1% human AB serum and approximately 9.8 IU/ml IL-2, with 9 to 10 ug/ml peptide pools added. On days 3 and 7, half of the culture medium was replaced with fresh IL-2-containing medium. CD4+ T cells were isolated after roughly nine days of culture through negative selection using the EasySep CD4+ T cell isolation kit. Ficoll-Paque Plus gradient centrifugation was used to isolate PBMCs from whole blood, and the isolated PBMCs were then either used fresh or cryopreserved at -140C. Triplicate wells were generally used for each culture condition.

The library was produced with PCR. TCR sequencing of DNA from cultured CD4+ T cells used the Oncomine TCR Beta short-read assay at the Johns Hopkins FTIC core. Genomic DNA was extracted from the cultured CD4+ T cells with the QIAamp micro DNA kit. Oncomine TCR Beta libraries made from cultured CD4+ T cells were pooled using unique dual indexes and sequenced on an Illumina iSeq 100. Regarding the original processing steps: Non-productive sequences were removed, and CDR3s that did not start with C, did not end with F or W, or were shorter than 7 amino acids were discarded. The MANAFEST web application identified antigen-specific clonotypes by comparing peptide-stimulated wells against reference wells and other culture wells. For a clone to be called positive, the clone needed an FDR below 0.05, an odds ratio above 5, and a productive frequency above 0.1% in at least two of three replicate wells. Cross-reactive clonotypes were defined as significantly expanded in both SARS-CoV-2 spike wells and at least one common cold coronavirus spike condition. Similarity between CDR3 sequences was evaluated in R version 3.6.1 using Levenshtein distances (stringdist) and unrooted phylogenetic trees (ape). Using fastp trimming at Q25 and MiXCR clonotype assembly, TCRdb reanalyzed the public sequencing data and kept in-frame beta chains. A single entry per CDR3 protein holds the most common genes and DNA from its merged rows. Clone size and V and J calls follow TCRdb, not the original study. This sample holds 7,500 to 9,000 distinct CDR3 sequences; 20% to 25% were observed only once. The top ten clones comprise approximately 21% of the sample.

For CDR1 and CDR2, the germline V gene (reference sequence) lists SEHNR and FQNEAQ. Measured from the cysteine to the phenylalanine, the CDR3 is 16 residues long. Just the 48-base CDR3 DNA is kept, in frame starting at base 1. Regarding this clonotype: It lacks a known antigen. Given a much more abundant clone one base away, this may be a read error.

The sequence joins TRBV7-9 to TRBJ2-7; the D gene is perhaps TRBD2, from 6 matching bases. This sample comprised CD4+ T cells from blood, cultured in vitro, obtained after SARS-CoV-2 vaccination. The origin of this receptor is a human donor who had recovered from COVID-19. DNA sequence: TGTGTCAGCAGCTTAGTGGGGGGTGGGACCCTCGGCGAGCAGTACTTC. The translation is CVSSLVGGGTLGEQYF.